Listed below are T cell receptor beta chains from one sample, sequenced in a study of Graves' ophthalmopathy and Graves' hyperthyroidism. TCRdb passed the multiplex PCR reads through MiXCR, listing each CDR3 protein once. The data show around 400,000 distinct CDR3 sequences, approximately 16% seen once. Sequencing was carried out using peripheral blood. These receptors were taken from a woman aged 18-29 years with Graves' ophthalmopathy. Each CDR3 is given with its conserved first and last residue. D genes are given only for firm matches. Size is omitted from some rows. Given values are once, few, many or a class for expanded clones.

clone size	V gene	D gene	J gene	CDR3 DNA	CDR3 protein
many	TRBV27	.	TRBJ1-6	TGTGCCAGCGCCCCACGTCAGGGCTTGAGCTCCTATAATTCACCCCTCCACTTT	CASAPRQGLSSYNSPLHF
many	TRBV2	.	TRBJ1-5	TGTGCCAGCAAACCCGGGTTATGGGATCAGCCCCAGCATTTT	CASKPGLWDQPQHF
many	TRBV27	.	TRBJ2-7	TGTGCCAGCAGTTCTTCTACCACGGAAGGCTCCTACGAGCAGTACTTC	CASSSSTTEGSYEQYF
many	TRBV27	TRBD1	TRBJ1-5	TGTGCCAGCAGTCCCCGGACAGGGTCGACAGATCAGCCCCAGCATTTT	CASSPRTGSTDQPQHF
many	TRBV29-1	TRBD1	TRBJ2-2	TGCAGCGTTGAAGATGGGACAGGTTGGGCCGGGGAGCTGTTTTTT	CSVEDGTGWAGELFF
many	TRBV19	.	TRBJ1-2	TGTGCCAGTACCGAAAGAACAGGGTGGAACTATGGCTACACCTTC	CASTERTGWNYGYTF
many	TRBV7-2	TRBD2	TRBJ2-4	TGTGCCAGCAGCGACATAGCGGGGGCAATCCCTACCCACTTTGTCTTC	CASSDIAGAIPTHFVF
.	TRBV11-2	.	TRBJ2-5	TGTGCCAGCAGCTTAGTTGGGGCGGGAAACCAAGAGACCCAGTACTTC	CASSLVGAGNQETQYF
few	TRBV24-1	.	TRBJ1-1	TGTGCCACCAGGGGTTCAGCTCAGAACACTGAAGCTTTCTTT	CATRGSAQNTEAFF
many	TRBV6-2/TRBV6-3	.	TRBJ1-2	TGTGCCAGCTCTCCCGGGGGCGATGGCTACACCTTC	CASSPGGDGYTF
.	TRBV6-5	.	TRBJ1-1	TGTGCCAGCAGTTACTCGAAGGGAGGGGACACTGAAGCTTTCTTT	CASSYSKGGDTEAFF
many	TRBV6-2/TRBV6-3	.	TRBJ2-3	TGTGCCAACAGTTACGTCGGTAGCACAGATACGCAGTATTTT	CANSYVGSTDTQYF
once	TRBV5-1	TRBD2	TRBJ2-7	TGCGCCAGCAGCTTCCGGGAGGCTGCCTACGAGCAGTACTTC	CASSFREAAYEQYF
.	TRBV5-1	TRBD1	TRBJ1-2	TGCGCCAGCAGTCCAGAAGGACAGGACAACTATGGCTACACCTTC	CASSPEGQDNYGYTF
many	TRBV6-2/TRBV6-3	.	TRBJ1-5	TGTGCCAGCAGTTCGACCGGGCAGGGGCCCCAGCATTTT	CASSSTGQGPQHF
.	TRBV6-5	.	TRBJ2-7	TGTGCCAGCAGTTACCAGGGTTTGTACGAGCAGTACTTC	CASSYQGLYEQYF
many	TRBV11-2	.	TRBJ1-2	TGTGCCAGCAGCTTTAGGGTCAGAACTGATTATGGCTACACCTTC	CASSFRVRTDYGYTF
many	TRBV29-1	.	TRBJ2-2	TGCAGCGTTGTAATGGGGGTACCGGGACACACCGGGGAGCTGTTTTTT	CSVVMGVPGHTGELFF
many	TRBV24-1	.	TRBJ2-2	TGTGCCACCAGTGATTTTTTAGGGACACCGAACACCGGGGAGCTGTTTTTT	CATSDFLGTPNTGELFF
.	TRBV28	TRBD1	TRBJ1-1	TGTGCCAGCAGTTACTCGGGACAGCGTGAAGCTTTCTTT	CASSYSGQREAFF